The sequence of this T cell receptor beta chain was determined in a study of regulatory T cells in long-lasting Graves disease. Study-wide results and limits: New patients shared fewer public clonotypes (around 970) than persistent patients did (2,741). Favoring TRBV28, TRBJ1-2 and TRBJ2-5 was a feature seen in persistent disease.

With regard to this clonotype: The antigen remains unidentified.

Time point of the sample: newly diagnosed GD, antithyroid drugs for less than 3 months. From PBMCs, RNA was extracted and then used to make the TCR library. Arm-PCR of CDR3 regions with iRepertoire HTBI primers generated TCR beta libraries. TCRdb fed the multiplex PCR reads into MiXCR, producing one record per CDR3 protein. The sample yields roughly 560,000 distinct CDR3 sequences, 9.5% to 15% seen once. The CDR3 runs to 12 residues. V was pared by 6 bases and J by 7 bases, with 8 bases of the junction left unmatched. In germline, CDR1 is SQVTM, CDR2 ANQGSEA. Separately, the same data were catalogued under a study of T cells in Graves' hyperthyroidism and ophthalmopathy. Per that paper: Exclusion of a patient resulted from uncontrolled infection, other autoimmune disease, pregnancy or lactation. Ophthalmopathy cases were set apart from stable hyperthyroidism by a 13 V-J model.

This TCR was sampled from a woman in her 30s with Graves disease. The input for sequencing was peripheral blood mononuclear cells (PBMCs), taken at new diagnosis, from a patient treated with antithyroid drugs. This sequence joins TRBV29-1 and TRBJ2-7; TRBD1 agrees at 8 bases. The CDR3 nucleotides are TGCAGCGTCAGCCAGGGGGCCGGGGAGCAGTACTTC. Translation gives CSVSQGAGEQYF.